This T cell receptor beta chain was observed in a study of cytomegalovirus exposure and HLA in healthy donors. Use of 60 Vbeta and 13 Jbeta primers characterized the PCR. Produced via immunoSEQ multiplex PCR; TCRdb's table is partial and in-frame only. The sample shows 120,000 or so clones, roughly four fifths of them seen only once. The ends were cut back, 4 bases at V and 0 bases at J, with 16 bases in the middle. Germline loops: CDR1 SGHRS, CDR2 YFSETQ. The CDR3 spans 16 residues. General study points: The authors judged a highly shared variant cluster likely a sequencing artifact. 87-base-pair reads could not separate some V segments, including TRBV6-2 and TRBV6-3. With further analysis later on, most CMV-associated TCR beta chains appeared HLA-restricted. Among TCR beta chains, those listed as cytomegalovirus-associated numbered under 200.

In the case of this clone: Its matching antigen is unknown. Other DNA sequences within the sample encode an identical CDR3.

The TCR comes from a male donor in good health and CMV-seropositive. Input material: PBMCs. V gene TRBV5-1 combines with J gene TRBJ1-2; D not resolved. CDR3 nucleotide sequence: TGCGCCAGCAGCCCCAGGCCATCCACTGCTAACTATGGCTACACCTTC. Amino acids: CASSPRPSTANYGYTF.